The 25 T cell receptor beta chains below were found in one sample sequenced in a study of blood T cell repertoires in COVID-19. Sequencing was performed with immunoSEQ multiplex PCR; in TCRdb, only in-frame clones are kept and a portion is missing. This table holds approximately 200,000 clones, under 90% found once. The sequencing sample was made of peripheral blood. The receptors shown here come from an older woman who had recovered from COVID-19.

The chain is built from TRBV4-2 and TRBJ2-7; 7 positions agree with TRBD2. Losses at the gene ends were 4 bases for V and 0 bases for J; bases not matched to a gene: 9. CDR1 and CDR2 (germline): LGHNA, YNFKEQ. The CDR3 spans 16 residues. The CDR3 DNA reads as TGTGCCAGCAGCCGTGAGCCCGGGGGGAGCTCCTACGAGCAGTACTTC. Translated, it gives CASSREPGGSSYEQYF.

The chain is built from TRBV30 and TRBJ2-1, with TRBD2 as a possible D gene (6 bases). This CDR3 contains 14 residues. V lost 4 bases and J 5 bases, leaving 15 bases between the germline ends. The germline gives CDR1 GTSNPN, CDR2 SVGIG (reference sequence). As DNA, the CDR3 is TGTGCCTGGAACTGGGGCGGGGTCAACAATGAGCAGTTCTTC. Its protein product is CAWNWGGVNNEQFF.

V and J are TRBV11-2 and TRBJ1-1, with D uncertain. The germline V and J ends were trimmed by 1 base and 4 bases, with 10 bases remaining between them. Germline CDR1 and CDR2: SGHAT and FQNNGV. The CDR3 spans 14 residues. The CDR3 nucleotides read TGTGCCAGCAGCTTAGGCGGGGAGACCACTGAAGCTTTCTTT. Amino acids: CASSLGGETTEAFF.

The chain carries TRBV3-1 (or the pseudogene TRBV3-2) and TRBJ2-1; the match to TRBD2 covers 16 bases. CDR3 size: 17 residues. Germline trimming cut 2 bases from V and 10 bases from J; bases unmatched to any gene: 8. Per germline, CDR1 LGHDT and CDR2 YNNKEL (reference sequence). CDR3 sequence (DNA): TGTGCCAGCAGCCAACCCGGGACTAGCGGGGGGGCCTGGGAGCAGTTCTTC. Amino acid sequence: CASSQPGTSGGAWEQFF.

This chain joins TRBV5-6 and TRBJ1-1, with D perhaps matching TRBD1 (5 bases). Trimming removed 3 bases at V and 10 bases at J, with 13 bases between. The CDR3 covers 12 residues. CDR1 is SGHDT, CDR2 YYEEEE, per germline. Here the CDR3 reads CASSSDIRIAFF. The CDR3 nucleotides are TGTGCCAGCAGCTCGGACATACGAATAGCTTTCTTT. Drawing the rest from reference TRBV5-6 and TRBJ1-1, the complete variable domain is DAGVTQSPTHLIKTRGQQVTLRCSPKSGHDTVSWYQQALGQGPQFIFQYYEEEERQRGNFPDRFSGHQFPNYSSELNVNALLLGDSALYLCASSSDIRIAFFGQGTRLTVV.

The J gene is TRBJ1-1, the V gene TRBV2; 8 nucleotides agree with TRBD1. Trimming cost V 8 bases and J 0 bases; bases outside gene matches: 5. The CDR3 loop spans 14 amino acids. Germline CDR1 reads SNHLY; CDR2 reads FYNNEI. The CDR3 reads CASVQGEMNTEAFF. The CDR3 coding sequence is TGTGCCAGCGTACAGGGGGAGATGAACACTGAAGCTTTCTTT.

The rearrangement links TRBV27 to TRBJ1-5, with TRBD1 as a possible D gene (5 bases). Trimming left V 0 bases short and J 3 bases short, with 12 bases between. The CDR3 runs 16 residues. CDR1 is MNHEY and CDR2 is SMNVEV in the germline V gene (reference sequence). CDR3 sequence: CASSLSCWGDNQPQHF. DNA of the CDR3: TGTGCCAGCAGTTTATCGTGCTGGGGGGACAATCAGCCCCAGCATTTT.

The genes are TRBV6-2 or TRBV6-3 and TRBJ2-3; possible D gene TRBD1, 6 bases. The V and J ends lost 5 bases and 1 base respectively, with 10 bases between them. The CDR3 runs 14 residues. Germline lookup yields CDR1 MNHEY and CDR2 SVGEGT. In nucleotides, the CDR3 is TGTGCCAGCAGTCACAGGGTGGGCACAGATACGCAGTATTTT. Amino acid sequence: CASSHRVGTDTQYF.

This sequence joins TRBV19 and TRBJ2-3, with D possibly being TRBD2 (5 bases). Germline CDR1 is LNHDA and CDR2 is SQIVND (reference sequence). CDR3 length: 13 residues. Trimming left V 3 bases short and J 6 bases short, with 10 bases between. CDR3 sequence: CASSMFSEDTQYF. DNA of the CDR3: TGTGCCAGTAGTATGTTTAGCGAGGATACGCAGTATTTT.

J is TRBJ2-5 and V is TRBV5-1; 13 bases agree with TRBD2. The V segment lost 4 bases and the J segment 5 bases; nucleotides outside the gene matches: 8. The germline CDR1 and CDR2 sequences are SGHRS and YFSETQ. The CDR3 has 16 amino acids. The CDR3 coding sequence is TGCGCCAGCAGCCCTCGGACTAGCGGGGGTTTGGAGACCCAGTACTTC. It codes for CASSPRTSGGLETQYF. The whole variable domain, remainder taken from reference TRBV5-1 and TRBJ2-5, is KAGVTQTPRYLIKTRGQQVTLSCSPISGHRSVSWYQQTPGQGLQFLFEYFSETQRNKGNFPGRFSGRQFSNSRSEMNVSTLELGDSALYLCASSPRTSGGLETQYFGPGTRLLVL.

The chain carries TRBV12-3 or TRBV12-4 and TRBJ2-2; D is perhaps TRBD1 (6 bases). The CDR3 runs to 12 residues. Trimming cost V 6 bases and J 6 bases, with 8 bases left between them. Here the CDR3 DNA reads TGTGCCAGCAGACAGGGCCCCGGGGAGCTGTTTTTT. The encoded protein is CASRQGPGELFF.

J is TRBJ1-2 and V is TRBV2, with D unclear. The CDR3 is made up of 11 amino acids. The V gene's germline CDR1 is SNHLY and CDR2 FYNNEI. V lost 10 bases and J lost 5, with 11 bases in between. The CDR3 protein is CAIQRGYGYTF. In DNA form, the CDR3 reads TGTGCCATCCAAAGAGGATATGGCTACACCTTC. Full variable domain (missing parts from reference TRBV2 and TRBJ1-2): EPEVTQTPSHQVTQMGQEVILRCVPISNHLYFYWYRQILGQKVEFLVSFYNNEISEKSEIFDDQFSVERPDGSNFTLKIRSTKLEDSAMYFCAIQRGYGYTFGSGTRLTVV.

J is TRBJ1-1 and V is TRBV7-2; D remains unclear. CDR1 and CDR2 from the germline V gene are SGHTA and FQGNSA. Trimming removed 3 bases from V and 1 base from J, with 9 bases in between. The CDR3 is 14 amino acids. This chain's CDR3 is CASSLRRTNTEAFF. CDR3 sequence (DNA): TGTGCCAGCAGCTTGAGGCGTACGAACACTGAAGCTTTCTTT.

A single count supports this clone. The chain recombines TRBV7-3 with TRBJ2-5; 7 nucleotides agree with TRBD2. This CDR3 comprises 16 residues. Germline trimming cut 0 bases from V and 1 base from J; bases unmatched to any gene: 5. Looked up from germline, CDR1 is SGHTA and CDR2 is FQGTGA. CDR3 DNA: TGTGCCAGCAGCTTAACCCCGGGACTAACCCAAGAGACCCAGTACTTC. Translating gives CASSLTPGLTQETQYF.

This clone was counted between two and nine times. This chain joins TRBV7-8 and TRBJ2-7; the match to TRBD1 covers 9 bases. This CDR3 has 13 amino acids. J gave up 3 bases and V 5 bases, and 2 bases lay outside the gene matches. Looked up from germline, CDR1 is SGHVS and CDR2 is FQNEAQ. CDR3 in DNA: TGTGCCAGCAGCCTGGACAGGGGCTACGAGCAGTACTTC. It is translated as CASSLDRGYEQYF.

The chain is built from TRBV4-1 and TRBJ2-7; 9 nucleotides agree with TRBD2. This CDR3 contains 20 residues. The germline CDR1 and CDR2 sequences are MGHRA and YSYEKL. The trim removed 3 bases at V and 2 bases at J, leaving 20 bases unmatched. The CDR3 sequence is CASSHSLSAGGSKLAYEQYF. The CDR3 DNA is TGCGCCAGCAGCCATTCCCTCTCTGCGGGGGGGTCCAAGTTAGCCTACGAGCAGTACTTC.

The chain is built from TRBV29-1 and TRBJ1-2; a possible D gene is TRBD1 (6 bases). CDR1 and CDR2 (germline): SQVTM, ANQGSEA. The CDR3 sequence is 13 residues long. V was clipped by 4 bases and J by 0 bases, with 9 bases between them. The chain's CDR3 is CSVARGANYGYTF. For the CDR3, the DNA is TGCAGCGTTGCCAGGGGAGCTAACTATGGCTACACCTTC.

J is TRBJ2-5 and V is TRBV5-1; D possibly corresponds to TRBD2 (6 bases). Trimming cost V 0 bases and J 3 bases, with 9 bases left between them. Per the germline V gene, CDR1 is SGHRS and CDR2 is YFSETQ. This CDR3 region has 14 residues. The CDR3 region has the DNA TGCGCCAGCAGCTTGGTCGGGGGAGAAGAGACCCAGTACTTC. It yields the protein CASSLVGGEETQYF.

The chain links TRBV11-2 to TRBJ2-1, with 7 bases aligning to TRBD2. With V trimmed by 2 bases and J by 10 bases, 11 bases remained unmatched. Germline CDR1 and CDR2: SGHAT and FQNNGV. The CDR3 has 15 residues. CDR3 region: CASSLILRGNNEQFF. The CDR3 DNA sequence: TGTGCCAGCAGCTTAATTTTGCGGGGGAATAACGAGCAGTTCTTC.

This rearrangement joins TRBV6-5 to TRBJ2-5, with D unclear. Germline CDR1 and CDR2: MNHEY and SVGAGI. There are 14 residues in the CDR3. Between the trimmed V and J ends, which lost 0 bases and 5 bases, there was a span of 10 bases. CDR3 protein: CASSYSTSAETQYF. In nucleotides, the CDR3 is TGTGCCAGCAGTTACTCTACATCTGCTGAGACCCAGTACTTC.

This chain joins TRBV9 and TRBJ1-2; 8 nucleotides agree with TRBD1. Germline lookup yields CDR1 SGDLS and CDR2 YYNGEE. This CDR3 region has 14 residues. V was pared by 4 bases and J by 2 bases, with 4 bases of the junction left unmatched. The CDR3 DNA reads as TGTGCCAGCAGCCCACAGGGGGAGAACTATGGCTACACCTTC. Translated: CASSPQGENYGYTF.

The CDR3 sequence is CASGLSRETQYF. The CDR3 DNA reads as TGTGCTAGTGGTTTGTCACGGGAGACCCAGTACTTC. This rearrangement joins TRBV12-5 to TRBJ2-5; no firm D call. The CDR3 is 12 residues long. V dropped 2 bases and J dropped 5 bases, with 6 bases sitting between them. CDR1 is LGHNT and CDR2 is FRNRAP in the germline V gene.

V is TRBV3-1 (or the pseudogene TRBV3-2) and J is TRBJ1-2; D remains ambiguous. The germline gives CDR1 LGHDT, CDR2 YNNKEL (reference sequence). The CDR3 loop spans 16 amino acids. V lost 7 bases and J 1 base, leaving 19 bases between the germline ends. In DNA form, the CDR3 reads TGTGCCAGCACCCCCTACTCCACAGAGCATAACTATGGCTACACCTTC. The encoded protein is CASTPYSTEHNYGYTF.

CDR3 sequence: CASSPPVPPDTQYF. The DNA for the CDR3 is TGTGCCAGCAGCCCTCCGGTTCCCCCAGATACGCAGTATTTT. This rearrangement joins TRBV5-4 to TRBJ2-3; no clear D. V shed 4 bases and J shed 4 bases, with 13 bases lying between them. The CDR3 has 14 amino acids. The germline V gene has CDR1 SGHNT and CDR2 YYREEE (reference sequence).

The rearrangement uses TRBV18 and TRBJ1-2; possibly TRBD1 for D (5 bases). The CDR3 sequence is 12 residues long. Trimming shortened V by 5 bases and J by 6 bases, and 10 bases separated the two germline ends. Germline CDR1 reads KGHSH; CDR2 reads LQKENI. Here the CDR3 reads CASSGQGHGYTF. CDR3 nucleotide sequence: TGTGCCAGCTCAGGCCAGGGTCATGGCTACACCTTC.